The rows below give T cell receptor beta chains drawn from one sample of a study of T-cell reconstitution after alpha-beta-depleted transplantation in children. TCRdb used MiXCR to reprocess the PCR reads, holding one entry per CDR3 protein. The table includes about 160,000 distinct CDR3 sequences, more than 9.5% detected once. The sequenced sample was PBMCs, obtained before TCRalphabeta/CD19-depleted stem cell transplant. These receptors were taken from a boy aged 2-9 years with acute myeloid leukemia, due to receive a stem cell transplant. CDR3s include the opening cysteine and the closing phenylalanine or tryptophan. The D gene is left open where the match is weak. Not every row has a clone size; where given, it reads once, few, many or a size class.

>TRBV29-1|many|NA|TRBJ2-1
CSVAWGDNEQFF
TGCAGCGTTGCCTGGGGCGACAATGAGCAGTTCTTC
>TRBV6-6|many|NA|TRBJ2-4
CASSQFDKAIQYF
TGTGCCAGCAGTCAATTTGACAAGGCCATTCAGTACTTC
>TRBV6-5|NA|NA|TRBJ2-2
CASSVLGNTGELFF
TGTGCCAGCAGTGTACTAGGAAACACCGGGGAGCTGTTTTTT
>TRBV3-1|many|TRBD2|TRBJ2-1
CASSQEAGDPYEQFF
TGTGCCAGCAGCCAAGAAGCGGGAGATCCCTATGAGCAGTTCTTC
>TRBV5-1|many|NA|TRBJ1-5
CASSPTGNQPQHF
TGCGCCAGCAGCCCTACGGGCAATCAGCCCCAGCATTTT
>TRBV29-1|many|NA|TRBJ2-1
CSGDGTPYNEQFF
TGCAGCGGTGACGGGACACCCTACAATGAGCAGTTCTTC
>TRBV4-1|many|NA|TRBJ2-1
CASSQERLEGGSYEQFF
TGCGCCAGCAGCCAAGAGCGGCTTGAGGGGGGGTCATATGAGCAGTTCTTC
>TRBV3-1|many|TRBD1|TRBJ2-7
CASSQTQGSYEQYF
TGTGCCAGCAGCCAAACACAGGGGTCCTACGAGCAGTACTTC
>TRBV7-9|many|TRBD1|TRBJ1-2
CASSIGTDYGYTF
TGTGCCAGCAGCATAGGGACAGACTATGGCTACACCTTC
>TRBV7-3|many|TRBD2|TRBJ2-1
CASSLSSGPPNNEQFF
TGTGCCAGCAGCTTAAGTAGCGGGCCCCCTAACAATGAGCAGTTCTTC
>TRBV28|few|TRBD2|TRBJ2-1
CASGDLAGSYNEQFF
TGTGCCAGCGGAGATCTAGCGGGTTCCTACAATGAGCAGTTCTTC
>TRBV12-3/TRBV12-4|many|NA|TRBJ1-2
CASSLASGSLKGYGYTF
TGTGCCAGCAGTTTAGCATCAGGCTCACTAAAGGGGTATGGCTACACCTTC
>TRBV6-2/TRBV6-3|few|NA|TRBJ2-1
CASASLGEGYNEQFF
TGTGCCAGCGCCTCCCTTGGGGAAGGGTACAATGAGCAGTTCTTC
>TRBV7-9|many|TRBD2|TRBJ2-2
CASSTPGGVTGELFF
TGTGCCAGCAGCACCCCGGGGGGGGTTACCGGGGAGCTGTTTTTT
>TRBV5-4|many|NA|TRBJ1-2
CASSLRYYALDRPNYGYTF
TGTGCCAGCAGCTTGAGGTATTATGCCCTAGACAGGCCTAACTATGGCTACACCTTC
>TRBV12-3/TRBV12-4|many|NA|TRBJ1-1
CATFDKTNTEAFF
TGTGCCACCTTCGACAAGACGAACACTGAAGCTTTCTTT
>TRBV27|many|TRBD1|TRBJ1-1
CASTRTGMNTEAFF
TGTGCCAGCACGCGGACAGGGATGAACACTGAAGCTTTCTTT
>TRBV12-3/TRBV12-4|few|TRBD2|TRBJ2-1
CASSLAGRGIYNEQFF
TGTGCCAGCAGTCTAGCGGGAAGGGGGATTTACAATGAGCAGTTCTTC
>TRBV10-3|many|TRBD1|TRBJ1-4
CAISGQGDEKLFF
TGTGCCATCAGTGGTCAGGGGGACGAAAAACTGTTTTTT
>TRBV4-2|many|NA|TRBJ2-2
CASSQDPFSGTGELFF
TGTGCCAGCAGCCAAGACCCTTTTAGTGGCACCGGGGAGCTGTTTTTT
>TRBV6-5|NA|TRBD1|TRBJ2-4
CASSYTVTGRGLQYF
TGTGCCAGCAGTTACACCGTGACAGGGAGAGGACTTCAGTACTTC
>TRBV7-9|many|NA|TRBJ2-2
CASILGGDTGELFF
TGTGCCAGCATTTTAGGGGGAGACACCGGGGAGCTGTTTTTT
>TRBV4-1|many|NA|TRBJ1-1
CASSLNPERGQPEAFF
TGCGCCAGCAGCCTAAATCCGGAGAGAGGACAGCCCGAAGCTTTCTTT
>TRBV6-1|many|NA|TRBJ1-6
CANRRRSSYNSPLHF
TGTGCCAACCGAAGACGGAGCTCCTATAATTCACCCCTCCACTTT
>TRBV30|NA|NA|TRBJ1-1
CAWSPFGGLNTEAFF
TGTGCCTGGAGTCCTTTTGGGGGGCTGAACACTGAAGCTTTCTTT
>TRBV20-1|many|NA|TRBJ2-7
CSASRTGNSYEQYF
TGCAGTGCTAGCCGGACCGGGAACTCCTACGAGCAGTACTTC
>TRBV9|many|TRBD2|TRBJ2-5
CASSARAGNPQETQYF
TGTGCCAGCAGCGCAAGAGCGGGGAACCCCCAAGAGACCCAGTACTTC
>TRBV20-1|many|TRBD2|TRBJ2-4
CSARFRWRTSGSMVTKNIQYF
TGCAGTGCTAGATTTAGGTGGCGGACTAGCGGGAGTATGGTGACCAAAAACATTCAGTACTTC
>TRBV7-8|many|NA|TRBJ2-1
CASSLGQQQFF
TGTGCCAGCAGCCTAGGACAGCAGCAGTTCTTC
>TRBV7-9|many|NA|TRBJ1-5
CASSQASGTVVSQPQHF
TGTGCCAGCAGCCAGGCTTCGGGGACTGTGGTGAGTCAGCCCCAGCATTTT
>TRBV7-9|many|NA|TRBJ2-4
CASSHTEVHKNIQYF
TGTGCCAGCAGCCACACCGAAGTCCACAAAAACATTCAGTACTTC
>TRBV9|many|NA|TRBJ2-1
CASSAAISIGNGSIEQFF
TGTGCCAGCAGCGCCGCCATCTCCATCGGGAACGGTAGTATTGAGCAGTTCTTC
>TRBV19|many|NA|TRBJ2-1
CASSIDAGGEQFF
TGTGCCAGTAGTATAGATGCCGGGGGTGAGCAGTTCTTC
>TRBV20-1|many|TRBD2|TRBJ2-3
CSAVAGVVDTQYF
TGCAGTGCTGTGGCGGGGGTGGTAGATACGCAGTATTTT
>TRBV3-1|many|TRBD2|TRBJ2-3
CASSQDGVAGADTQYF
TGTGCCAGCAGCCAAGATGGGGTAGCGGGAGCAGATACGCAGTATTTT
>TRBV20-1|many|NA|TRBJ1-3
CSAREQVAGNTIYF
TGCAGTGCTAGAGAGCAGGTAGCTGGAAACACCATATATTTT
>TRBV5-1|many|TRBD1|TRBJ1-6
CASSRLGRGEPTQHSPLHF
TGCGCCAGCAGCCGCCTTGGCAGGGGGGAACCCACCCAACATTCACCCCTCCACTTT